This T cell receptor beta chain was identified in a study of blood T cells in healthy people across ages (dated by TCRdb to about 2015). Turning to the overall study: In model experiments, template switching captured about one uniquely barcoded TCR beta cDNA molecule for every two T cells. Donors were grouped into four age groups: young (average roughly 17 years), middle-aged (roughly 38), aged (roughly 67) and long-lived (approximately 78). Using the same blood draw, the study looked at two additional independent replicas of 1 million unique cDNA reads for two donors, one aged 18 to 30 and the other aged 80 or older. The study measured age-related changes in TCR beta repertoire diversity using deep sequencing normalized with unique cDNA molecular identifiers. To avoid experimental bias, donors of different ages were randomly spread across the sequencing lanes.

The CDR3 measures 14 amino acids from cysteine to phenylalanine. Only the CDR3 region is kept as DNA, spanning 42 bases read in frame from base 1. The germline V gene provides CDR1 SGHRS and CDR2 YFSETQ. The approximately 39 donors, aged about 6 to 90 years, were systemically healthy Caucasian individuals from Russia. Each donor gave about 9.7 milliliters of peripheral blood, drawn into EDTA-treated Vacutainer tubes. PBMCs were isolated by Ficoll-Paque density-gradient centrifugation, with at least 7 million obtained per sample. Trizol reagent was used to extract total RNA from the PBMCs, yielding at least 5 micrograms per sample. For every donor, flow cytometry on a PBMC aliquot measured the percentage of naive CD45RAhigh/CD27high T cells. This clonotype appeared once. Its cognate antigen has yet to be identified. Its ends do not fully match the called genes, so a read error is possible. Beyond this particular receptor, the publication reports: Estimates of total diversity based on one million sequenced T cells were considered lower bounds and underestimates. Compared with the aged group, the long-lived group had more naive CD4+ T cells, fewer expanded clones and increased TCR diversity, a pattern suggesting age selection. As age increased, observed TCR beta diversity per million T cells dropped in a roughly linear way, and a significant reduction was already evident by age roughly 36. Observed TCR beta diversity correlated strongly with the percentage of naive T cells measured by flow cytometry. Conclusive comparison of naive and antigen-experienced compartments was prevented by the profiling of bulk unsorted PBMCs. Donor CMV infection status was unknown, potentially confounding age-related changes in expanded clonotypes.

Library prep was done by 5' RACE. TCRdb lists the instrument as Illumina HiSeq 2500. A second roughly 6 to 12 cycle PCR used a sample-barcoded 5' primer and a J-beta primer mix. A unique molecular identifier was introduced onto each TCR beta cDNA molecule by a template-switch 5' adaptor carrying 12 random nucleotides. Each sample yielded at least 2.5 million CDR3-containing paired-end reads. First-strand cDNA was synthesized from all RNA with the Mint cDNA synthesis kit, primed by a TRBC-specific oligonucleotide. Following uracil-DNA glycosylase treatment, a first 18-cycle PCR with universal primers M1SS and BC2_uni_R was performed on all cDNA. Regarding the original processing steps: Each sample was normalized by randomly selecting 1 million high-quality reads, each carrying a distinct molecular identifier. Instead of being binned into consensus sequences, reads that shared molecular identifiers were thrown out. CDR3 identification, clonotype clustering and error correction used MiTCR with a Q25 quality threshold and the strictest error-elimination algorithm. A nonparametric unseen species model with Euler transformation was used to estimate lower-bound total TCR beta diversity. TCRdb handled the public reads itself, with Q25 trimming in fastp and clone calling in MiXCR, and kept productive beta chains. A single entry per CDR3 protein holds the most common genes and DNA from its merged rows. TCRdb, not the original authors, processed these V and J calls. The sample yields about 770,000 distinct CDR3 sequences; 40% to 50% were counted once. In total, the top ten clones hold about 19% of the sample.

The sequenced material came from blood. The receptor was derived from a man aged 60-69 years in good health. The sequence joins TRBV5-1 to TRBJ2-5, with the D gene not clear enough to name. For the CDR3, the sequence is CASCLYAGQETQYF. The DNA sequence follows: TGCGCCAGCTGCTTGTATGCAGGTCAAGAGACCCAGTACTTC.